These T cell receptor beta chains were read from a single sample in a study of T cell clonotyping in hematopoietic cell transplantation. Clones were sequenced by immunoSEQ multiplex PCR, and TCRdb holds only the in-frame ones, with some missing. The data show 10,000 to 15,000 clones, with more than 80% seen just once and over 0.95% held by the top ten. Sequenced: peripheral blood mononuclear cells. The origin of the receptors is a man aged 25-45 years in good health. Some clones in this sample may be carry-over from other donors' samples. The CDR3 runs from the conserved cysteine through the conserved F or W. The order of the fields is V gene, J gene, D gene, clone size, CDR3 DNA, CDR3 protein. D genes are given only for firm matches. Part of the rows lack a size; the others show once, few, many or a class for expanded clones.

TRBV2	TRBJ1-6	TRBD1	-	TGTGCCAGCAGAGAAGTCCGGACAGGGGTACATAATTCACCCCTCCACTTT	CASREVRTGVHNSPLHF
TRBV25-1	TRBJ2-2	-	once	TGTGCCGCGGCCAGGGGGAACACCGGGGAGCTGTTTTTT	CAAARGNTGELFF
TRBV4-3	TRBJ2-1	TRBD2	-	TGCGCCAGCAGCCAAGCGGGACTAGCGGGTTACAATGAGCAGTTCTTC	CASSQAGLAGYNEQFF
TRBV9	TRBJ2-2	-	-	TGTGCCAGCAGCCTAGCGGGGACAGGGGTTTCCGGGGAGCTGTTTTTT	CASSLAGTGVSGELFF
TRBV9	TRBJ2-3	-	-	TGTGCCAGCAGCGTAGTAGGAGCAACTTACACAGATACGCAGTATTTT	CASSVVGATYTDTQYF
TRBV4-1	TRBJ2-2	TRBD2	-	TGCGCCAGCAGCCAAGGGCCGGCTAGCGGGACCCACGGGGAGCTGTTTTTT	CASSQGPASGTHGELFF
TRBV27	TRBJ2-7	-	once	TGTGCCAGCAGTTTACGCGCAGGGGGGGTTCTCGGAGTCGGGCAGTACTTC	CASSLRAGGVLGVGQYF
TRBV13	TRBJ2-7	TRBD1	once	TGTGCCAGCAGCTTTTCGGACAGGGCTTACGAGCAGTACTTC	CASSFSDRAYEQYF
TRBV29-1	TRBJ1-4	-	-	TGCAGCGTTGAAACCAGGAGGGCTGAAAAACTGTTTTTT	CSVETRRAEKLFF
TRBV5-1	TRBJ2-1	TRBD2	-	TGCGCCAGCAGCTTGAGGGCTAGCGGGAGGAATGAGCAGTTCTTC	CASSLRASGRNEQFF
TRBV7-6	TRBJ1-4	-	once	TGTGCCAGCAGCTTAGCGGGGGGGCGCCCTGAAAAACTGTTTTTT	CASSLAGGRPEKLFF
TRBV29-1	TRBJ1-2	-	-	TGCAGCGTTGGCGGGGGGGACAAAGTATATGGCTACACCTTC	CSVGGGDKVYGYTF
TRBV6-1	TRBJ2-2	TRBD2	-	TGTGCCAGCAGCGAGGGGACTAGCGAAACCGGGGAGCTGTTTTTT	CASSEGTSETGELFF
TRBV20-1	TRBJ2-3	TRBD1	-	TGCAGTGCGACCAGGGGGGATACGCAGTATTTT	CSATRGDTQYF
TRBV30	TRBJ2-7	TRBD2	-	TGTGCCTGGAGTCCACGACTAGCGGGGCACCAGTACTTC	CAWSPRLAGHQYF
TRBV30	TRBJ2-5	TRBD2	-	TGTGCCTGGACGGGGTTAGCGGGGCTCGACTTCCAAGAGACCCAGTACTTC	CAWTGLAGLDFQETQYF
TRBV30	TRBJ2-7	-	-	TGTGCCTGGAACGACAAAACCTACGAGCAGTACTTC	CAWNDKTYEQYF
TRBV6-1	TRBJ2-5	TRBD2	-	TGTGCCAGCAAGCGAGCGGGGGGCTCTGGAGAGACCCAGTACTTC	CASKRAGGSGETQYF